These T cell receptor beta chains were read from a single sample in a study of technical replicates of blood from several donors. Measured with immunoSEQ multiplex PCR; TCRdb has only the in-frame clones, and not every one. The table has fewer than 85,000 clones, 90% to 95% seen once. Sequences were obtained from T cells isolated from PBMCs. The source is a human donor in good health. CDR3s include the opening cysteine and the closing phenylalanine or tryptophan. D genes are given only for firm matches. A clone size is listed for some rows: how often the clone was seen (once, few, many), or a class if it is expanded.

cdr3_aa cdr3_nt v_call clone_size d_call j_call
CASSFVAGAPETQYF TGTGCCAGCAGCTTTGTAGCGGGAGCCCCAGAGACCCAGTACTTC TRBV5-4 - TRBD2 TRBJ2-5
CASRPGLAASYEQYF TGTGCCAGCAGGCCGGGACTAGCAGCATCCTACGAGCAGTACTTC TRBV7-2 few TRBD2 TRBJ2-7
CASSLAASGSSDISYNEQFF TGTGCCAGCAGCTTAGCGGCTAGCGGGAGTAGTGATATATCCTACAATGAGCAGTTCTTC TRBV7-2 - TRBD2 TRBJ2-1
CSSEYLAGANEQFF TGCAGCTCTGAATATCTAGCGGGAGCCAATGAGCAGTTCTTC TRBV29-1 - TRBD2 TRBJ2-1
CASSSDSPQEWPQHF TGTGCCAGCAGTTCCGACAGTCCCCAGGAGTGGCCCCAGCATTTT TRBV7-9 - - TRBJ1-5
CASSEFRGTDTQYF TGTGCCAGCAGTGAATTTCGGGGCACAGATACGCAGTATTTT TRBV25-1 - - TRBJ2-3
CASSSPGTNTEAFF TGTGCCAGCAGCTCCCCGGGAACTAACACTGAAGCTTTCTTT TRBV7-9 - - TRBJ1-1
CASSWSISGGRPEQYF TGTGCCAGCAGCTGGTCCATTAGCGGGGGGCGCCCCGAGCAGTACTTC TRBV7-6 - TRBD2 TRBJ2-7
CASSELAGNSPLHF TGTGCCAGCAGCGAGCTGGCGGGGAATTCACCCCTCCACTTT TRBV9 - - TRBJ1-6
CASEKDRNNSPLHF TGTGCCAGTGAGAAGGACAGGAATAATTCACCCCTCCACTTT TRBV10-3 - TRBD1 TRBJ1-6
CASSHRLAGVNEQFF TGCGCCAGCAGCCACAGACTAGCGGGAGTCAATGAGCAGTTCTTC TRBV4-1 - TRBD2 TRBJ2-1
CASSAGYEQYF TGTGCCAGCAGCGCGGGCTACGAGCAGTACTTC TRBV28 - - TRBJ2-7